This TCR beta chain was obtained from a study of T cells in Graves' hyperthyroidism and ophthalmopathy. On the study more broadly: The initial diagnosis was the point when peripheral blood was collected, ahead of any treatment. Findings of the study overall: A model built on 13 V-J features separated ophthalmopathy from stable hyperthyroidism. Within blood appeared most thyroid clonotypes that had expanded above 0.001.

The V gene lost 6 bases and the J gene lost 3 bases, with 11 bases spanning the gap. Germline V gives CDR1 KGHSH, CDR2 LQKENI. The CDR3 has 13 amino acids. Amplified TCR beta CDR3 regions came from RNA transcripts. Carried out on the TCR CDR3, a first-round RT-PCR used the HTBI primer set. TCRdb re-called the multiplex PCR reads through MiXCR, storing one row per CDR3 protein. The table lists 500,000 to 550,000 distinct CDR3 sequences, about 20% of them singletons. This clonotype turned up a few times. Its antigen remains unknown. The clonotype comes from a middle-aged man with Graves' ophthalmopathy. The sample taken for sequencing was blood. The genes are TRBV18 and TRBJ1-1; D remains ambiguous. The CDR3: CASSRSGDTEAFF. In nucleotides, the CDR3 is TGTGCCAGCTCTCGCTCCGGGGACACTGAAGCTTTCTTT. The whole variable domain, filled in from reference TRBV18 and TRBJ1-1, reads NAGVMQNPRHLVRRRGQEARLRCSPMKGHSHVYWYRQLPEEGLKFMVYLQKENIIDESGMPKERFSAEFPKEGPSILRIQQVVRGDSAAYFCASSRSGDTEAFFGQGTRLTVV.